This T cell receptor (beta chain) was captured in a study of glioma-infiltrating T cells. This CDR3 is built from 13 residues. The germline V gene encodes CDR1 MNHEY and CDR2 SMNVEV (reference sequence). V was shortened by 4 bases and J by 1 base, with 7 bases between the two germline ends. The iRepertoire nested amplicon-rescue multiplex PCR amplified TCR alpha and beta CDR3s from RNA. TCRdb independently ran MiXCR on the multiplex PCR reads; one entry per CDR3 protein. The sample consists of 150,000 or so distinct CDR3 sequences, about 39% of them appearing once. Sequenced sample: glioma tissue, nonneoplastic brain tissue, or PBMCs (not recorded which). This chain connects TRBV27 to TRBJ1-1; D not resolved. This clonotype was obtained from a human donor with low-grade glioma or glioblastoma, undergoing nonglioma brain surgery, or in good health (not recorded which). The CDR3 DNA reads as TGTGCCAGCAGTTACCAAGAGAACACTGAAGCTTTCTTT. It is translated as CASSYQENTEAFF.